This T cell receptor beta chain was documented in a study of pediatric ulcerative colitis. The study, taken as a whole, reports: Repertoires came from total lymphocyte DNA, so rare subsets like regulatory T cells may be missed. A couple of rectal CDR3 clonotypes occurred in all ulcerative colitis patients.

The repertoire was sequenced with immunoSEQ multiplex PCR; TCRdb's copy has only in-frame clones and lacks some. In the table there are roughly 60,000 clones, about nine tenths of which are singletons. Controls had colonoscopy for suspected IBD, with normal endoscopy and no IBD the following year. About this clone itself: The antigen remains undetermined.

The sequencing input was blood. The TCR sequence derives from a boy aged 5-17 years who was a control in a study of pediatric ulcerative colitis.

The CDR3 DNA is TGTGCCAGCAGTGAAGCAGCCGGGCAAGGAGGCTACGAGCAGTACTTC. Translating it yields CASSEAAGQGGYEQYF. The chain combines TRBV6-1 with TRBJ2-7; perhaps TRBD2 as D (5 bases). Per the germline V gene, CDR1 is MNHNS and CDR2 is SASEGT. V lost 0 bases, J lost 3 bases, and 15 bases lay in between. The CDR3 contains 16 residues.